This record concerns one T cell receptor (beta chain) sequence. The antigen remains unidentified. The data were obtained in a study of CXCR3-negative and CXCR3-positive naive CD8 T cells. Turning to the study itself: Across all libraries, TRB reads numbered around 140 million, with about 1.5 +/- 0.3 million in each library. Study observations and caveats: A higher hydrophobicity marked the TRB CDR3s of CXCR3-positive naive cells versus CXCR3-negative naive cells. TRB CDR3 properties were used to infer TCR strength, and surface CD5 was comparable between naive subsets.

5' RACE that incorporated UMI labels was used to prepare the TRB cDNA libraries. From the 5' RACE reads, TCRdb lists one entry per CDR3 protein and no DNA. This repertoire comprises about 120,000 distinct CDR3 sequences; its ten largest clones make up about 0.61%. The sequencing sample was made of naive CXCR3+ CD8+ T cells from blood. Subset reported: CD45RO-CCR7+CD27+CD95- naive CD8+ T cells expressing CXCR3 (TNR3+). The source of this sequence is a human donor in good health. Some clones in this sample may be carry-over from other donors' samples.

The CDR3 spells CSVEDIAGEITDTQYF. The V and J genes are TRBV29-1 and TRBJ2-3; TCRdb's D call of TRBD2 is untestable without DNA. The germline V gene has CDR1 SQVTM and CDR2 ANQGSEA. This CDR3 contains 16 residues.